This TCR beta chain comes out of a study of early T cells in non-severe SARS-CoV-2 infection (dated by TCRdb to about 2021). Concerning the study at large: Bulk RNA from unsorted whole blood was used for TCR sequencing, so alpha and beta chains could not be paired. Paper-wide results and their limitations: VDJdb matching was skewed toward anti-spike CD8 responses and likely underestimated virus-specific expansions by missing private and CD4 specificities.

The method was 5' RACE. The sequencer was a NextSeq 500. The TCR library protocol attached unique molecular identifiers to individual cDNA molecules to correct for sequencing error and PCR bias. Sequencing covered both TCR alpha and beta chains, and within each sample the abundances of alpha and beta sequences were tightly co-correlated. Per the original workflow: V gene, J gene and CDR3 annotation of TCR sequences was performed with Decombinator V4. Expanded TCRs were defined as changing significantly between any two time points under a Poisson model with p below 0.0001. TCR abundances were normalised to the total number of TCRs sequenced per sample and expressed as counts per million. MAIT TCRs were defined by TRAV1-2 paired with TRAJ12, TRAJ20 or TRAJ33, and iNKT TCRs by TRAV10 paired with TRAJ18. VDJdb, accessed on 1 November 2021, was searched for TCRs annotated for CMV, EBV and SARS-CoV-2, and TCRs annotated for more than one antigen were excluded. The public sequencing data were trimmed at Q25 with fastp and processed into clonotypes with MiXCR by TCRdb, which kept only in-frame beta chains. When rows share a CDR3 protein, they turn into one entry using the most common DNA and genes. The V and J calls here are based on TCRdb, not the publication. In all, the sample holds about 55,000 distinct CDR3 sequences, and 5.5% to 8.5% of those were seen once. The biggest ten clones account for about 5.9% of the sample.

Via the germline V gene (reference sequence), CDR1 is LNHDA and CDR2 SQIVND. The CDR3 goes from the cysteine to the phenylalanine over 15 residues. Just CDR3 DNA is preserved here, 45 bases in frame from base 1. The germline ends are 16 bases apart after V is trimmed by 4 bases and J by 6 bases. A few counts support this clonotype. Its specific antigen is unknown. The input lacks base qualities; no much larger clone sits a single base away. The study was a case-control design nested within a healthcare worker cohort in London, UK, with weekly nasopharyngeal swab PCR tests and blood sampling. Between 23 and 31 March 2020, the week of the UK lockdown, healthcare workers were enrolled and then followed up weekly for as long as 16 weeks.

The TCR sequence derives from an adult who was a healthcare worker with PCR-confirmed SARS-CoV-2 infection or an uninfected control (not recorded which). The starting material was whole blood, obtained at baseline. The rearrangement joined TRBV19 to TRBJ2-1; the D gene is perhaps TRBD1 or TRBD2, as each covers 5 bases. The sequenced DNA: TGTGCCAGTAGTACGTCCCGGGACGTGGGCAATGAGCAGTTCTTC. Translated, this gives CASSTSRDVGNEQFF.